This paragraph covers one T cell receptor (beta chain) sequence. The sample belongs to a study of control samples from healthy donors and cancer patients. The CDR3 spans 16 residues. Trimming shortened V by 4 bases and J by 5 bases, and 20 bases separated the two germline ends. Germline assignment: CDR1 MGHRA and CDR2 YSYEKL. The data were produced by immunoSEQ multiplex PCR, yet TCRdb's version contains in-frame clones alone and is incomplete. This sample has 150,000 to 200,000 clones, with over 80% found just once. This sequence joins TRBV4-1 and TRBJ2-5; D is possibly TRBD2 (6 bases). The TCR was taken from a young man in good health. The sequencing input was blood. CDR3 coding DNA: TGCGCCAGCAGCCGAGAAAAGGGCTACCGGGGGGAGACCCAGTACTTC. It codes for CASSREKGYRGETQYF.